There are a few counts of the clone carrying this T cell receptor beta chain. Antigen unknown. A single record per CDR3 protein comes from TCRdb applying MiXCR to the 5' RACE reads. This table has 500,000 to 650,000 distinct CDR3 sequences, roughly 13% appearing once. The sample comes from a study of T cells after yellow fever vaccination. Points from the study as a whole: Clonotypes appearing in both CD4 and CD8 compartments existed, and their share was small. Highly abundant clonotypes carried over from the bulk population could end up in FACS-sorted repertoires as contaminants. Clones from primary vaccination mostly reappeared after the booster (around 97% CD4, around 90% CD8).

The CDR3 loop spans 15 amino acids. The germline V gene has CDR1 KGHSH and CDR2 LQKENI. The V gene lost 5 bases and the J gene lost 1 base, with 15 bases spanning the gap. This sequence joins TRBV18 and TRBJ2-7; D is undetermined. The receptor was isolated from a man aged 30 to 45 who received the YFV17D yellow fever vaccine. The specimen comprised PBMCs, sampled on the day of the yellow fever booster vaccination. The CDR3 bases are TGTGCCAGCTCATGGTCCGGCAGCCAGTCCTACGAGCAGTACTTC. It yields the protein CASSWSGSQSYEQYF. Supplemented by reference TRBV18 and TRBJ2-7, the full variable domain reads NAGVMQNPRHLVRRRGQEARLRCSPMKGHSHVYWYRQLPEEGLKFMVYLQKENIIDESGMPKERFSAEFPKEGPSILRIQQVVRGDSAAYFCASSWSGSQSYEQYFGPGTRLTVT.